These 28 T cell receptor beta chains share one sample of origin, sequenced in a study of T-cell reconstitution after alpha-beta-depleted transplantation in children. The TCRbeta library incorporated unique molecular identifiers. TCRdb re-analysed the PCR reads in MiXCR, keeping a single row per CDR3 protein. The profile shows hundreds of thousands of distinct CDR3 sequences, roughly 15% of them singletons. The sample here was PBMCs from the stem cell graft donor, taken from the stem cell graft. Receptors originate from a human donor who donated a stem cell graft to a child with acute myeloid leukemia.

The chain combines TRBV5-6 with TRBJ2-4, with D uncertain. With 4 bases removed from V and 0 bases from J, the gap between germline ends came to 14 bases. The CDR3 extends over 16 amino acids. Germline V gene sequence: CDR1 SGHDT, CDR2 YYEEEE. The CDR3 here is CASSPAGHRAKNIQYF. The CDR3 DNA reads TGTGCCAGCAGCCCCGCCGGCCACAGAGCCAAAAACATTCAGTACTTC.

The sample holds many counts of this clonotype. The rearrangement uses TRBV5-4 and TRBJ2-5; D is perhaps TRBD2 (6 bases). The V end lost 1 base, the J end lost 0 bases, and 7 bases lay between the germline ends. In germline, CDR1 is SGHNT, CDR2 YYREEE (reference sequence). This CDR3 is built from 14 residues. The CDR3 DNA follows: TGTGCCAGCAGCTTGTGGACTAACCAAGAGACCCAGTACTTC. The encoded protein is CASSLWTNQETQYF.

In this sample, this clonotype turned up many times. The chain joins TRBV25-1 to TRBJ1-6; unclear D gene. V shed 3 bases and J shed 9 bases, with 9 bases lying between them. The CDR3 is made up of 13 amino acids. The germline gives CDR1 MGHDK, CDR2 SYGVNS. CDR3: CASSEDASSPLHF. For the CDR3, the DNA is TGTGCCAGCAGTGAGGACGCAAGTTCACCCCTCCACTTT.

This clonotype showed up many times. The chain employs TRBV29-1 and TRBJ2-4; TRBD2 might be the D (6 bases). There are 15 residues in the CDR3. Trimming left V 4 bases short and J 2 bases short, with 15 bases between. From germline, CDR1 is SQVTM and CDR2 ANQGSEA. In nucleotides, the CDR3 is TGCAGCGTTGGGGGGGTGCAGGGTTCCAAAAACATTCAGTACTTC. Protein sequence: CSVGGVQGSKNIQYF.

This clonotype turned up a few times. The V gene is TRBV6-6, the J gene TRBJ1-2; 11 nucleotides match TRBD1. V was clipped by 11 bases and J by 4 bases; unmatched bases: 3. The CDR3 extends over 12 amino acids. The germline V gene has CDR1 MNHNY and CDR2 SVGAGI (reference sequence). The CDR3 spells CAGQGAGYGYTF. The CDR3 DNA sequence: TGTGCCGGACAGGGGGCGGGCTATGGCTACACCTTC.

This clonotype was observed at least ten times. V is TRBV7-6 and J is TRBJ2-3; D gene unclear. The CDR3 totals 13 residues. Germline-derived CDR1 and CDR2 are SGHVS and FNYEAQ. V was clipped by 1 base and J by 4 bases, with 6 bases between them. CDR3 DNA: TGTGCCAGCAGCTTAGGGTTCGCAGATACGCAGTATTTT. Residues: CASSLGFADTQYF.

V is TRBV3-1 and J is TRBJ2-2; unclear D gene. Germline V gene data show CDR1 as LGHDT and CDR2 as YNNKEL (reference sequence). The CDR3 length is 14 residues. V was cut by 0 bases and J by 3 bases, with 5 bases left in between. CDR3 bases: TGTGCCAGCAGCCAAGATCGGGACACCGGGGAGCTGTTTTTT. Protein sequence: CASSQDRDTGELFF.

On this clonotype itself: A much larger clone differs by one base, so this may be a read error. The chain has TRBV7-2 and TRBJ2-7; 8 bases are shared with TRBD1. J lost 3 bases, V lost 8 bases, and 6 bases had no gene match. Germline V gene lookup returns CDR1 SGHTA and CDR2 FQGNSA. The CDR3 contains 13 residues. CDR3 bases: TGTGCCAGCGCGACAGGGGCCAACTACGAGCAGTACTTC. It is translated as CASATGANYEQYF.

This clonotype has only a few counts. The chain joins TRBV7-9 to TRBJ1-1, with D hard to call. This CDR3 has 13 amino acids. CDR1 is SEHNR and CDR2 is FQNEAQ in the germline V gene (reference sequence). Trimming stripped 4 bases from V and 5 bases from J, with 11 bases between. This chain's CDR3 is CASSYPIGTEAFF. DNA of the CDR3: TGTGCCAGCAGCTACCCCATAGGGACTGAAGCTTTCTTT.

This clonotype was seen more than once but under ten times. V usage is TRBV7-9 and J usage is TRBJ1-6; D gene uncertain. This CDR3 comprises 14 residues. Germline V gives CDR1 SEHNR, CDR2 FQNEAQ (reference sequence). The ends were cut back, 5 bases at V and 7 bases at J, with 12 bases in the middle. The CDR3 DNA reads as TGTGCCAGCAGCGGTGGAGCAGCCAATTCACCCCTCCACTTT. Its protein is CASSGGAANSPLHF.

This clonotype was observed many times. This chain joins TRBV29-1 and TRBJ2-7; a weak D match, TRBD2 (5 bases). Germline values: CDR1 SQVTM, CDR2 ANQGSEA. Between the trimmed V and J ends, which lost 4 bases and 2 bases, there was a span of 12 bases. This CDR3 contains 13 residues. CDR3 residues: CSVAGYTPYEQYF. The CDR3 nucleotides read TGCAGCGTTGCGGGATATACACCCTACGAGCAGTACTTC.

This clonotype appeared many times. Written as DNA, the CDR3 is TGCAGTGCACCTAGCGGGGACGTGGGTTCACCCCTCCACTTT. Translated, it gives CSAPSGDVGSPLHF. The chain has TRBV20-1 and TRBJ1-6; D perhaps matches TRBD1 (5 bases). Per germline, CDR1 DFQATT and CDR2 SNEGSKA (reference sequence). The CDR3 is 14 residues long. V lost 6 bases, J lost 9 bases, and 18 bases lay in between.

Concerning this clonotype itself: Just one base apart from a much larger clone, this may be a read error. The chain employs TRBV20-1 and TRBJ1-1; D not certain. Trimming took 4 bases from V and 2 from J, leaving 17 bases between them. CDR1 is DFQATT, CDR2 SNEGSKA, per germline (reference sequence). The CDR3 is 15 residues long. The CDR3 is CSAMGGRVGNTEAFF. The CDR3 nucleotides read TGCAGTGCTATGGGTGGTAGGGTCGGTAACACTGAAGCTTTCTTT.

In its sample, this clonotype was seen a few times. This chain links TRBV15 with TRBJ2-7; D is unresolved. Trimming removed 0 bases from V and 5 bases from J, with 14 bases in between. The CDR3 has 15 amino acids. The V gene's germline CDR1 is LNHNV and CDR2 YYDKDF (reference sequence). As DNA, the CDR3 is TGTGCCACCAGCAGAGATGTTGGGGATTTCCACGAGCAGTACTTC. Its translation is CATSRDVGDFHEQYF.

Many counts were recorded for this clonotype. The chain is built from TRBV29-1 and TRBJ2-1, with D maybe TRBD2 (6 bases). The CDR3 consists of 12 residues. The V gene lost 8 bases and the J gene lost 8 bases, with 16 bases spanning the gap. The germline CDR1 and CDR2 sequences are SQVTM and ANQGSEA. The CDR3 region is CSLDVSGDEQFF. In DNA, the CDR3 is TGCAGCCTCGACGTTTCGGGGGATGAGCAGTTCTTC.

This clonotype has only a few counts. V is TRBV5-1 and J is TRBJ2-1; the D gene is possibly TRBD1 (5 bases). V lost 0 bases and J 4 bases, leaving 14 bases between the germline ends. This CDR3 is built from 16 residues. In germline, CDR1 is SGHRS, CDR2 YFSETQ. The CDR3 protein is CASSLARDSIYNEQFF. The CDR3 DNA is TGCGCCAGCAGCTTGGCGCGTGACAGCATATACAATGAGCAGTTCTTC.

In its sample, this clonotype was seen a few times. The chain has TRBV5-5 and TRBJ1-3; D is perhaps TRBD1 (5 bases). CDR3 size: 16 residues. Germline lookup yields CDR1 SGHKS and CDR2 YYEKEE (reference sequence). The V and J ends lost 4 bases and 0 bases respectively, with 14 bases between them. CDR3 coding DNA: TGTGCCAGCAGCGGGGGGACGGTGAGCTCTGGAAACACCATATATTTT. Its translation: CASSGGTVSSGNTIYF.

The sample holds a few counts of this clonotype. This chain's CDR3 is CASMETGRIGYTF. The DNA of the CDR3 is TGTGCCAGCATGGAGACAGGGAGAATAGGCTACACCTTC. This chain links TRBV28 with TRBJ1-2, with 7 bases matching TRBD1. The V segment lost 7 bases and the J segment 8 bases; nucleotides outside the gene matches: 10. Germline CDR1 reads MDHEN; CDR2 reads SYDVKM. CDR3 size: 13 residues.

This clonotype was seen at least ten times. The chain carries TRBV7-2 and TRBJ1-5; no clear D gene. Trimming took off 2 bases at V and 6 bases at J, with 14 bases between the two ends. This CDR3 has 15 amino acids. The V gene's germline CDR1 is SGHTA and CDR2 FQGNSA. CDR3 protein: CASSLSLNFGQPQHF. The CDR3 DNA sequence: TGTGCCAGCAGCTTAAGCCTTAATTTCGGTCAGCCCCAGCATTTT.

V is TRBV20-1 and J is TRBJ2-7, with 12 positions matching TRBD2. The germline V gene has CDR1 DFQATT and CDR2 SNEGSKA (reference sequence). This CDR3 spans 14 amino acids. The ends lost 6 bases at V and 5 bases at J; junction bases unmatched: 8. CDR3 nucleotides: TGCAGTGCGATAACTAGCGGGGGGACCCACGAGCAGTACTTC. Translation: CSAITSGGTHEQYF.

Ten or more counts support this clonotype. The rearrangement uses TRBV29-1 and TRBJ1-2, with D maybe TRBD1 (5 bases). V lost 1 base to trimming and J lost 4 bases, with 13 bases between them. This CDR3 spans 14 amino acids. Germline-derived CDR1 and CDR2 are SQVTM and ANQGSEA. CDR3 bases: TGCAGCGTTGAAGGAGGCTCCGGGGGCTATGGCTACACCTTC. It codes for CSVEGGSGGYGYTF.

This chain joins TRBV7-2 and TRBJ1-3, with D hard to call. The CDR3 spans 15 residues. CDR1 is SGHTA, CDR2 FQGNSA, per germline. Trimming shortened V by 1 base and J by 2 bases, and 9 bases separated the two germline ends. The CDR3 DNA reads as TGTGCCAGCAGCTTAGAGTGGTCAGCTGGAAACACCATATATTTT. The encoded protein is CASSLEWSAGNTIYF.

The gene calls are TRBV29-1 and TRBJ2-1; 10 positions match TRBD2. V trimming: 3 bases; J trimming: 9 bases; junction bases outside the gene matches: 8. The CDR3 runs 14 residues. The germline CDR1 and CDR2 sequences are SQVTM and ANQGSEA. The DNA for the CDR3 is TGCAGCGTTGACTTCCTAGCGGGGGTTGGTGAGCAGTTCTTC. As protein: CSVDFLAGVGEQFF.

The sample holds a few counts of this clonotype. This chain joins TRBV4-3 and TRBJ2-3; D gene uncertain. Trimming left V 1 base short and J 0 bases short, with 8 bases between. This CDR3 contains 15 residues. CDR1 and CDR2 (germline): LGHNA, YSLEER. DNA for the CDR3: TGCGCCAGCAGCCAAGGACCTTTTAGCACAGATACGCAGTATTTT. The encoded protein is CASSQGPFSTDTQYF.

The CDR3 loop reads CATSDYTTGDGETQYF. DNA of the CDR3: TGTGCCACCAGTGACTATACGACAGGGGACGGGGAGACCCAGTACTTC. V and J are TRBV24-1 and TRBJ2-5, with 8 bases matching TRBD1. The J segment lost 5 bases and the V segment lost 4 bases, leaving 11 bases of the junction unmatched. This CDR3 comprises 16 residues. Germline V gives CDR1 KGHDR, CDR2 SFDVKD.

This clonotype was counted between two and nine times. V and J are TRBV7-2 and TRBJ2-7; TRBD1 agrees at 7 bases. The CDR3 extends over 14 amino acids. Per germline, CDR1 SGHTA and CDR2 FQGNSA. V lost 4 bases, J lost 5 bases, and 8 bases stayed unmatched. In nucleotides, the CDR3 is TGTGCCAGCAGCTCCAGAGGACAGGAAAACGAGCAGTACTTC. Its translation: CASSSRGQENEQYF. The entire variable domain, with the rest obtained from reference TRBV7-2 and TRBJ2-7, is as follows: GAGVSQSPSNKVTEKGKDVELRCDPISGHTALYWYRQSLGQGLEFLIYFQGNSAPDKSGLPSDRFSAERTGGSVSTLTIQRTQQEDSAVYLCASSSRGQENEQYFGPGTRLTVT.

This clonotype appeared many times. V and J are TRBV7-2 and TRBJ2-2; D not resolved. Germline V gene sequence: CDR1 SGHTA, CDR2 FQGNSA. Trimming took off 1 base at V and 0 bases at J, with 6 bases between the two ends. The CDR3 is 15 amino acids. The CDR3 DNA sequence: TGTGCCAGCAGCTTAGTACTTACGAACACCGGGGAGCTGTTTTTT. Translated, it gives CASSLVLTNTGELFF.

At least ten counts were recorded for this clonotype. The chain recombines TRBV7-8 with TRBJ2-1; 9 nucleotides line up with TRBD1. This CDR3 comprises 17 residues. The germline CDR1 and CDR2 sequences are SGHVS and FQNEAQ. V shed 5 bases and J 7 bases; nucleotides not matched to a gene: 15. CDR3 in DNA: TGTGCCAGCAGCCCGTGGGGCACAGGGGGCGTACCTAATGAGCAGTTCTTC. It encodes CASSPWGTGGVPNEQFF. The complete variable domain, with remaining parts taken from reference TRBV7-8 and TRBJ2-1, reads GAGVSQSPRYKVAKRGQDVALRCDPISGHVSLFWYQQALGQGPEFLTYFQNEAQLDKSGLPSDRFFAERPEGSVSTLKIQRTQQEDSAVYLCASSPWGTGGVPNEQFFGPGTRLTVL.